The T cell receptor (beta chain) under discussion was sequenced for a study of cytomegalovirus exposure and HLA in healthy donors. Study-wide findings and caveats: In a later analysis, HLA-C alleles had the fewest associated TCRs, DRB1 alleles the most.

In the PCR, 60 Vbeta and 13 Jbeta primers were used. Method: immunoSEQ multiplex PCR; TCRdb's copy keeps in-frame clones and lacks some. This sample has 100,000 or so clones, with around 75% found just once. On this clone: Its target is unknown.

This clonotype was obtained from a male donor in good health and CMV-seropositive. The sequencing input was PBMCs.

The CDR3 DNA sequence: TGTGCCAGCAGCACCCTTAGCGGGAGTCGGTACAATGAGCAGTTCTTC. Translating gives CASSTLSGSRYNEQFF. The rearrangement links TRBV7-2 to TRBJ2-1; 9 bases map to TRBD2. Germline V lookup: CDR1 SGHTA, CDR2 FQGNSA. The ends lost 5 bases at V and 4 bases at J; junction bases unmatched: 9. The CDR3 runs 16 residues.